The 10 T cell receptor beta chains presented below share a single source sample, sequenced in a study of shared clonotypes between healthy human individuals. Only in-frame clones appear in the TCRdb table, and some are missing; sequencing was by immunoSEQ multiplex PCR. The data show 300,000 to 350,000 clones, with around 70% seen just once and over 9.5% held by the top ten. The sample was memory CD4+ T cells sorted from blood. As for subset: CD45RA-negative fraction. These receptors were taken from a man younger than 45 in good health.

The CDR3 bases are TGCGCCAGCAGCTTGGCCTTATATGGTGAGCAGTTCTTC. Translated, it gives CASSLALYGEQFF. This chain links TRBV5-1 with TRBJ2-1; D is uncertain. V lost 0 bases, J lost 9 bases, and 10 bases lay in between. The germline gives CDR1 SGHRS, CDR2 YFSETQ. The CDR3 spans 13 residues.

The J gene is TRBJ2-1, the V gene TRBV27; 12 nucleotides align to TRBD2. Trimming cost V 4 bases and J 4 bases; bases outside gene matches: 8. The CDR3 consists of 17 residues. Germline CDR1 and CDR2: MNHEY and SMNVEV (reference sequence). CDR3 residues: CASSSTRLAGVYNEQFF. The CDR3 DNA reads TGTGCCAGCAGTTCAACTAGACTAGCGGGAGTTTACAATGAGCAGTTCTTC.

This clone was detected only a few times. This CDR3 is CASTFARQGSQPQHF. The CDR3 region has the DNA TGTGCCAGTACCTTTGCCCGACAGGGCAGTCAGCCCCAGCATTTT. V and J are TRBV19 and TRBJ1-5, with 7 bases fitting TRBD1. CDR3 size: 15 residues. The V segment lost 7 bases and the J segment 6 bases; nucleotides outside the gene matches: 12. Germline V lookup: CDR1 LNHDA, CDR2 SQIVND (reference sequence).

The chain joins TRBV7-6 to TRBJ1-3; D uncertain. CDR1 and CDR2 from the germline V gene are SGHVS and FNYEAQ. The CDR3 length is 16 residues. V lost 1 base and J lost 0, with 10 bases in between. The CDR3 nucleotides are TGTGCCAGCAGCTTAGTATCTGTAGACTCTGGAAACACCATATATTTT. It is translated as CASSLVSVDSGNTIYF.

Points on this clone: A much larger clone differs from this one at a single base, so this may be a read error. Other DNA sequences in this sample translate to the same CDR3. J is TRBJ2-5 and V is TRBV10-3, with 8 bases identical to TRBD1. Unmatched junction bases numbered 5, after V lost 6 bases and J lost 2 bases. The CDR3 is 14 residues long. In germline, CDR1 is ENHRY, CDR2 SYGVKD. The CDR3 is CAISPGQEQETQYF. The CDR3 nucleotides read TGTGCCATCAGCCCGGGACAGGAGCAAGAGACCCAGTACTTC.

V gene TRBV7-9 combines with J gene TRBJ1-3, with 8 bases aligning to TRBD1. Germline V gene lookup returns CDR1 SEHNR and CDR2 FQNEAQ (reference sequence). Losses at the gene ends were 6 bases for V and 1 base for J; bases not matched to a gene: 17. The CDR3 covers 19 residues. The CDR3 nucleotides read TGTGCCAGCAGTACCTCCGTCGCCGGACAGGGAGCATCTGGAAACACCATATATTTT. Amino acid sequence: CASSTSVAGQGASGNTIYF. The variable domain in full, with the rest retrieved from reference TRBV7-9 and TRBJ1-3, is DTGVSQNPRHKITKRGQNVTFRCDPISEHNRLYWYRQTLGQGPEFLTYFQNEAQLEKSRLLSDRFSAERPKGSFSTLEIQRTEQGDSAMYLCASSTSVAGQGASGNTIYFGEGSWLTVV.

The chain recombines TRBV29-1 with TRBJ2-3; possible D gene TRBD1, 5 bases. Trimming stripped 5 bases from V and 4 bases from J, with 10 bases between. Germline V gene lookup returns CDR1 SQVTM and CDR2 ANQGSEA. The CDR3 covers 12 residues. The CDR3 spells CSVRQGADTQYF. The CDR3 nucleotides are TGCAGCGTTAGGCAGGGCGCAGATACGCAGTATTTT.

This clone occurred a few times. DNA for the CDR3: TGTGCCAGCAGCTTAAGGTTGCAGACAGAAAACATTCAGTACTTC. Encoded protein: CASSLRLQTENIQYF. The gene calls are TRBV11-2 and TRBJ2-4, with a tentative D call TRBD1 (5 bases). Per germline, CDR1 SGHAT and CDR2 FQNNGV. There are 15 residues in the CDR3. Trimming removed 2 bases from V and 5 bases from J, with 13 bases in between.

CDR3 protein: CATSIIRSSTRNTGELFF. CDR3 bases: TGTGCCACCAGCATAATCCGGTCGAGCACAAGGAACACCGGGGAGCTGTTTTTT. The chain recombines TRBV15 with TRBJ2-2; no firm D call. The V and J ends lost 4 bases and 1 base respectively, with 19 bases between them. The germline V gene has CDR1 LNHNV and CDR2 YYDKDF (reference sequence). This CDR3 is 18 amino acids long.

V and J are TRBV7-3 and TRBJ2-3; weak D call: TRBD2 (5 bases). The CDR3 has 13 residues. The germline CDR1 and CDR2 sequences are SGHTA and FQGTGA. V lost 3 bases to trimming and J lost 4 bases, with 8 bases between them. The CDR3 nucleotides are TGTGCCAGCAGCTTCACGAGGGCAGATACGCAGTATTTT. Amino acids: CASSFTRADTQYF.